This TCR beta chain was documented in a study of control samples from healthy donors and cancer patients. The CDR3 sequence is 12 residues long. The germline V and J ends were trimmed by 1 base and 6 bases, with 3 bases remaining between them. Looked up from germline, CDR1 is LGHNT and CDR2 is FRNRAP. Repertoires were generated with immunoSEQ multiplex PCR, while TCRdb's copy carries only in-frame clones and drops some. Of 100,000 to 150,000 clones listed, 90% are singletons. The chain recombines TRBV12-5 with TRBJ2-2, with unresolved D. The clonotype was recovered from a man younger than 35 in good health. Sequencing was done on a sample of blood. The CDR3 loop is CASGLGAGELFF. CDR3 coding DNA: TGTGCTAGTGGTTTGGGGGCCGGGGAGCTGTTTTTT.